This entry is about one TCR beta chain. Its target is not known. The sample comes from a study of T cell responses to AZD1222 COVID-19 vaccine. Assay used: immunoSEQ multiplex PCR; TCRdb lists only in-frame clones, some missing. The sample holds about 170,000 clones, 90% seen once. The germline V gene encodes CDR1 ENHRY and CDR2 SYGVKD. The length of the CDR3 is 12 residues. V lost 7 bases, J lost 2 bases, and 8 bases lay in between. Broader study findings: Donors in the cohort were predominantly white British and more often female, and clonal diversity was possibly underestimated. The study reported that nearly half of spike-specific TCRs target unmutated variant regions. Only after the peak T cell response were repertoires sampled. Just five to seven people given AZD1222 tested seropositive at baseline.

Sequencing used peripheral blood, obtained on day 0 of AZD1222 vaccination. V and J are TRBV10-3 and TRBJ1-2; D call uncertain. The receptor was derived from an adult in good health. CDR3 protein: CAIKPGNYGYTF. CDR3 in DNA: TGTGCCATCAAGCCGGGAAACTATGGCTACACCTTC.